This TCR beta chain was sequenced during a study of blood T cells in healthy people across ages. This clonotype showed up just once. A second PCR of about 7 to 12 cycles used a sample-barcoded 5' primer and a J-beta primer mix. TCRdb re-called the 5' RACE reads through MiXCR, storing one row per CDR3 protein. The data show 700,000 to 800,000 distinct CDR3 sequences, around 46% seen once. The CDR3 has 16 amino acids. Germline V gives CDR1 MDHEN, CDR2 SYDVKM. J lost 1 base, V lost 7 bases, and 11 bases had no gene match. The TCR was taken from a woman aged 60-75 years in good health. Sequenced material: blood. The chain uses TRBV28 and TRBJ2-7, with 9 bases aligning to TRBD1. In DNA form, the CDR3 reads TGTGCCAGCACACTCACCCCGGGACAGGGATCCTACGAGCAGTACTTC. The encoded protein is CASTLTPGQGSYEQYF.